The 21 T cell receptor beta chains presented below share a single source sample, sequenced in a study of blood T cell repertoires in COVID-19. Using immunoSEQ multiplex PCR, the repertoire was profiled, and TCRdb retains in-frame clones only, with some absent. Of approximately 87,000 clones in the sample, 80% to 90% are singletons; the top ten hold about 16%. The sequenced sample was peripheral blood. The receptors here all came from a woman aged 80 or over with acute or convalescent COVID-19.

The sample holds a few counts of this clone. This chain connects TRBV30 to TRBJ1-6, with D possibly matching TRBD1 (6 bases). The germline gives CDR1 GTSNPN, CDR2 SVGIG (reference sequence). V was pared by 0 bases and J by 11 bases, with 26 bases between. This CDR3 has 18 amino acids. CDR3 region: CAWSVKQGPVQTGPPLHF. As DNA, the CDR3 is TGTGCCTGGAGTGTAAAACAGGGTCCGGTGCAAACCGGTCCACCCCTCCACTTT.

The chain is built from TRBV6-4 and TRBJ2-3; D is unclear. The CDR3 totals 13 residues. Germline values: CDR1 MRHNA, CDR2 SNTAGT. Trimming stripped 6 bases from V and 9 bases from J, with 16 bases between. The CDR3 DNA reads TGTGCCAGCAGCGCAGGCGTACAAGGAACGCAGTATTTT. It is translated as CASSAGVQGTQYF.

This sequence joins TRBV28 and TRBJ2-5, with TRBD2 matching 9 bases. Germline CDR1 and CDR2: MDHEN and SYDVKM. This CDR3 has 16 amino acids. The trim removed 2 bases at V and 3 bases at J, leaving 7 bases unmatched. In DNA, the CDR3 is TGTGCCAGCAGTTTAACGCGGGGGGGCCTCAAAGAGACCCAGTACTTC. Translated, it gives CASSLTRGGLKETQYF.

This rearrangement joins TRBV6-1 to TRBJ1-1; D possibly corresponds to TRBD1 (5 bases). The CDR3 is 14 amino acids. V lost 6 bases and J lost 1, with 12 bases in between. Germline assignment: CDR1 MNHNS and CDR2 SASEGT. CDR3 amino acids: CASRRLGQNTEAFF. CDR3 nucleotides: TGTGCCAGCAGGCGACTCGGACAGAACACTGAAGCTTTCTTT.

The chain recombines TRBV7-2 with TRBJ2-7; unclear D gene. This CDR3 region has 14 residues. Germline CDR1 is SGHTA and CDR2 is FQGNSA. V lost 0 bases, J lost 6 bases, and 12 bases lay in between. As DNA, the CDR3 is TGTGCCAGCAGCTTAGCGCGAGAGGTGGGCGAGCAGTACTTC. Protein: CASSLAREVGEQYF.

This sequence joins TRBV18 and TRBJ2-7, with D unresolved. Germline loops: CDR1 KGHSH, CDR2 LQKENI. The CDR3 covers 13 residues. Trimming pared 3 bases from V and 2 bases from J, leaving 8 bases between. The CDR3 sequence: CASSPRHPYEQYF. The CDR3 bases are TGTGCCAGCTCACCCCGACACCCCTACGAGCAGTACTTC.

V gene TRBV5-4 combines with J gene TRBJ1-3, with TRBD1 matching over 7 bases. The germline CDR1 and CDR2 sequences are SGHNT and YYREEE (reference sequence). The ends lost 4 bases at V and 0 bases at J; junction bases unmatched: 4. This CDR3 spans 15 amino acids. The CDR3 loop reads CASSPGQRSGNTIYF. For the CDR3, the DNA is TGTGCCAGCAGCCCGGGACAGCGCTCTGGAAACACCATATATTTT.

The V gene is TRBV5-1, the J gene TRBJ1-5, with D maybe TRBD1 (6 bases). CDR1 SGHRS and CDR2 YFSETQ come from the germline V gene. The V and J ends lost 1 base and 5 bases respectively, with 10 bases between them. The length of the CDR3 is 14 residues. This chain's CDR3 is CASSLTGYDQPQHF. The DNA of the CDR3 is TGCGCCAGCAGCTTGACAGGGTATGATCAGCCCCAGCATTTT.

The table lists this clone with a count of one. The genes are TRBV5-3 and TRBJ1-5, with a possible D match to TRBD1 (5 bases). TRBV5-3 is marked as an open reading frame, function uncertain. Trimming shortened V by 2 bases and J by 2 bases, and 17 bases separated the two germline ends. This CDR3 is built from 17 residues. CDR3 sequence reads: CARSLIPGRAGNQPQHF. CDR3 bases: TGTGCCAGAAGCTTAATCCCCGGCAGGGCGGGCAATCAGCCCCAGCATTTT.

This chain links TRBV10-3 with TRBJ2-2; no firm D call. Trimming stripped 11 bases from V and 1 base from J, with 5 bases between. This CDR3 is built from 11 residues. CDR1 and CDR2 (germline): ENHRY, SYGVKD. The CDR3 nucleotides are TGTGCCGGCGGGAACACCGGGGAGCTGTTTTTT. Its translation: CAGGNTGELFF.

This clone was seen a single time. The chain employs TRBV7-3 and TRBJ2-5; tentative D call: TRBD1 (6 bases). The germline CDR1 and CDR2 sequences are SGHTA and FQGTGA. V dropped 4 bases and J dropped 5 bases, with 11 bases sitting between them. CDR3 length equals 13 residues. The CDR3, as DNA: TGTGCCAGCAGCTCAGGGGACCTCGAGACCCAGTACTTC. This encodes CASSSGDLETQYF.

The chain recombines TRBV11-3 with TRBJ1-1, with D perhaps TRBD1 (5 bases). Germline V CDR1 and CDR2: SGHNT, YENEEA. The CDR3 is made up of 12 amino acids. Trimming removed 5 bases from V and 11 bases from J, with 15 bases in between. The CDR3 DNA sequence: TGTGCCAGCAGCCCTCAGGGCAGGGCGGCTTTCTTT. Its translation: CASSPQGRAAFF.

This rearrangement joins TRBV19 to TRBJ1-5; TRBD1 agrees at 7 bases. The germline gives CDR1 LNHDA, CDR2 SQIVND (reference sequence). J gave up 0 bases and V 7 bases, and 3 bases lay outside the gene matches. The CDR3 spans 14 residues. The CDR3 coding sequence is TGTGCCAGTATTGACAGGGCTAGCAATCAGCCCCAGCATTTT. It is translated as CASIDRASNQPQHF.

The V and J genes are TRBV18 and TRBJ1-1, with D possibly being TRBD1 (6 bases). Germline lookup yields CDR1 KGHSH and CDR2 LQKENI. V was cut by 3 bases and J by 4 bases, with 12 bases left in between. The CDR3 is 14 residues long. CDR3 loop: CASSPGGAGTEAFF. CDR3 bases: TGTGCCAGCTCACCTGGGGGGGCAGGCACTGAAGCTTTCTTT.

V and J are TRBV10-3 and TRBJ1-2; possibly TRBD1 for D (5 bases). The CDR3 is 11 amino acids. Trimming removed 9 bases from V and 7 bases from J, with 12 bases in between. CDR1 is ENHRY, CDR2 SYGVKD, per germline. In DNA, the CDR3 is TGTGCCATGGGCCCTCAGGGTGGCTACACCTTC. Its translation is CAMGPQGGYTF.

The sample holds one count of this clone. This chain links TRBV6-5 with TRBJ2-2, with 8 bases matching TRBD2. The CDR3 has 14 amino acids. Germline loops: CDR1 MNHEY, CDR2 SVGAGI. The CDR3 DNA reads TGTGCTAGCGGGGTGGGGGCAAACACCGGGGAGCTGTTTTTT. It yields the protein CASGVGANTGELFF.

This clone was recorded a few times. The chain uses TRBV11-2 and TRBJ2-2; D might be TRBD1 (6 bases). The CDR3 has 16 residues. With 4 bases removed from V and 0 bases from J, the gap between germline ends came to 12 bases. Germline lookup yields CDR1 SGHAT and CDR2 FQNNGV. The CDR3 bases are TGTGCCAGCAGCTCGGGACACTTCGCGAACACCGGGGAGCTGTTTTTT. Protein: CASSSGHFANTGELFF.

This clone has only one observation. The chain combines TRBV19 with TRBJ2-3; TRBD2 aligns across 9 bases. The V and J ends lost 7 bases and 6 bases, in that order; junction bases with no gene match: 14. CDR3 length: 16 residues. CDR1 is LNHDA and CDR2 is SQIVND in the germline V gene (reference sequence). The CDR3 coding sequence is TGTGCCAGTAATTCTCAGGGCCGGCGGGGGGGTGATACGCAGTATTTT. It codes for CASNSQGRRGGDTQYF.

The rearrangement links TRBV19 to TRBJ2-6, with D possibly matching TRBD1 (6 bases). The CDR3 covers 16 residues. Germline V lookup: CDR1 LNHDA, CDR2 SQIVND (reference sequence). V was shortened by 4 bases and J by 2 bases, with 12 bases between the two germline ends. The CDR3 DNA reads TGTGCCAGTAGTACCCCCCACAGGGCTGGGGCCAACGTCCTGACTTTC. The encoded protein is CASSTPHRAGANVLTF.

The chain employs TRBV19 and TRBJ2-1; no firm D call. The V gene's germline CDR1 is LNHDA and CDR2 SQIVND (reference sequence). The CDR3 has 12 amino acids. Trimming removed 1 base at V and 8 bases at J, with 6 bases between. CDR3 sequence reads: CASSIVTDEQFF. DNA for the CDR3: TGTGCCAGTAGTATAGTTACGGATGAGCAGTTCTTC.

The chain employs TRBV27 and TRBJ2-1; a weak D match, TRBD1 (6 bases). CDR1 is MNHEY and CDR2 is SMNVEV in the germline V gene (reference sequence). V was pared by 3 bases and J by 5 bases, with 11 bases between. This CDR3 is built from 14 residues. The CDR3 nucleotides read TGTGCCAGCAGTTTCCGAAGGACAGACAATGAGCAGTTCTTC. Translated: CASSFRRTDNEQFF.